This TCR beta chain originates from a study of T cell repertoires in cytomegalovirus infection. General study results and limits: Predominance within the ex vivo response was attributable to HLA-C-restricted CMV-specific TCR beta clonotypes.

Comment on this clonotype: What it binds is not known.

TCRdb used MiXCR to reprocess the reads, holding one entry per CDR3 protein. The sample consists of about 280,000 distinct CDR3 sequences, roughly a fifth of them appearing once. Sequences were derived from cultured PBMCs, sampled from culture after CMV antigen stimulation. The sequence was collected from a human donor in good health (CMV status not recorded). Some clones in this sample may be carry-over from other donors' samples.

CDR3 sequence reads: CASSQDNRVGYGYTF. The CDR3 DNA is TGTGCCAGCAGTCAGGATAACAGGGTTGGCTATGGCTACACCTTC. This rearrangement joins TRBV5-8 to TRBJ1-2; TRBD1 is a possible D gene (6 bases). The CDR3 extends over 15 amino acids. V lost 5 bases and J lost 4, with 18 bases in between. Germline assignment: CDR1 SGHTS and CDR2 YDEGEE.